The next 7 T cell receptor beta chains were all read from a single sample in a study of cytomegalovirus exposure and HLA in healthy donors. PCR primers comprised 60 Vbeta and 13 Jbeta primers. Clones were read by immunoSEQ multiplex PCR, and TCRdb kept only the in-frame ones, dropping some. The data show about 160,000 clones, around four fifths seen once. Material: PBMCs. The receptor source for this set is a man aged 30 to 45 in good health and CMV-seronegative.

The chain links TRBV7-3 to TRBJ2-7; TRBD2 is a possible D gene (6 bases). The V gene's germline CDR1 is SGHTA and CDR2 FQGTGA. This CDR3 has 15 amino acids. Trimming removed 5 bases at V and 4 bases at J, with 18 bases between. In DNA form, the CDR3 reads TGTGCCAGCAGCCCCTTAGGAGGGTTAGAGTACGAGCAGTACTTC. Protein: CASSPLGGLEYEQYF.

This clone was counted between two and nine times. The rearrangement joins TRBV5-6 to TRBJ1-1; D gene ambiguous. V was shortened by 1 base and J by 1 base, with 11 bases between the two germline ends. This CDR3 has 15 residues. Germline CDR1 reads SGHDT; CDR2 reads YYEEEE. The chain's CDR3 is CASSLIIRGNTEAFF. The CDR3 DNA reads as TGTGCCAGCAGCTTGATCATTCGGGGGAACACTGAAGCTTTCTTT.

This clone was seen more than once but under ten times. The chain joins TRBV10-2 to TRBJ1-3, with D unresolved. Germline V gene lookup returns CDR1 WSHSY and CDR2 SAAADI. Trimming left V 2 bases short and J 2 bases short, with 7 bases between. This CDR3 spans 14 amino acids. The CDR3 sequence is CASSESGPGNTIYF. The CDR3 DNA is TGCGCCAGCAGTGAGAGCGGGCCTGGAAACACCATATATTTT.

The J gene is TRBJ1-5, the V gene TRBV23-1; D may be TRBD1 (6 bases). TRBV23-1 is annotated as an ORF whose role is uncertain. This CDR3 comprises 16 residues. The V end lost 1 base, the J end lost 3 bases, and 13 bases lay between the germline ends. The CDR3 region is CASSQFPNRVNQPQHF. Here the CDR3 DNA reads TGCGCCAGCAGTCAATTCCCCAACAGGGTCAATCAGCCCCAGCATTTT.

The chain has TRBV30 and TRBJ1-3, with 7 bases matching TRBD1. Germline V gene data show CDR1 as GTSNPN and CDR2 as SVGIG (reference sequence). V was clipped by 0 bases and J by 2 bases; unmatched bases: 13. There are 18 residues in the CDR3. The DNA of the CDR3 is TGTGCCTGGAGTGTACTCTTAGGGGGCCGGAGTACTGGAAACACCATATATTTT. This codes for CAWSVLLGGRSTGNTIYF. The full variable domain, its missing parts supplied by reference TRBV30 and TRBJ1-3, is SQTIHQWPATLVQPVGSPLSLECTVEGTSNPNLYWYRQAAGRGLQLLFYSVGIGQISSEVPQNLSASRPQDRQFILSSKKLLLSDSGFYLCAWSVLLGGRSTGNTIYFGEGSWLTVV.

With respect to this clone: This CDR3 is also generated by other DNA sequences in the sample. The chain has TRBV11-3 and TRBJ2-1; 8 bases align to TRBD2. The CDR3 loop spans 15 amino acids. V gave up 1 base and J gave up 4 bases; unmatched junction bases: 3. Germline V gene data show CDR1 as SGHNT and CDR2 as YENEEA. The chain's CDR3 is CASSLGGTSYNEQFF. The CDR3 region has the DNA TGTGCCAGCAGCTTAGGGGGGACTAGTTACAATGAGCAGTTCTTC.

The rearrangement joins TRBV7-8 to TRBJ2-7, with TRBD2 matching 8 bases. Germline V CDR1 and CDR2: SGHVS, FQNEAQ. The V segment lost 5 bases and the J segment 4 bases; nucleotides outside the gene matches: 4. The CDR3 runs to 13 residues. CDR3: CASSISGTYEQYF. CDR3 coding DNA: TGTGCCAGCAGCATTAGCGGGACTTACGAGCAGTACTTC.